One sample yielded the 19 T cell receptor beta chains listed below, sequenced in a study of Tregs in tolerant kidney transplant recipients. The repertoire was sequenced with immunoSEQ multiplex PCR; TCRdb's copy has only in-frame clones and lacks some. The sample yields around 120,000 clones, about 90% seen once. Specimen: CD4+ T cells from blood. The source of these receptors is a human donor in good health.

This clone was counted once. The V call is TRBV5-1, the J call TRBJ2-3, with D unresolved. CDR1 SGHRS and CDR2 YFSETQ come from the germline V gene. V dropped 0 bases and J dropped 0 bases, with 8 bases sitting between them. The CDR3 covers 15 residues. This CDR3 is CASSLEATSTDTQYF. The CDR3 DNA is TGCGCCAGCAGCTTGGAGGCCACTAGCACAGATACGCAGTATTTT. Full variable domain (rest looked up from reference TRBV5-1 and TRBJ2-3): KAGVTQTPRYLIKTRGQQVTLSCSPISGHRSVSWYQQTPGQGLQFLFEYFSETQRNKGNFPGRFSGRQFSNSRSEMNVSTLELGDSALYLCASSLEATSTDTQYFGPGTRLTVL.

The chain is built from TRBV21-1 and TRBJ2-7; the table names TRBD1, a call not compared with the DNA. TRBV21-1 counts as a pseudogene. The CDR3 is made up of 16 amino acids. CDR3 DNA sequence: TGTGCCAGCAGCGACGACAGGGGGCCATGGGCCTACGAGCAGTACTTC. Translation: CASSDDRGPWAYEQYF.

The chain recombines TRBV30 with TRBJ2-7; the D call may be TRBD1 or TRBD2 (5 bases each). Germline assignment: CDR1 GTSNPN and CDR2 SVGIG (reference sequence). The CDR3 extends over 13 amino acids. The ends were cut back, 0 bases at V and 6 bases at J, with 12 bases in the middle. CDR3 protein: CAWSVRDGVEQYF. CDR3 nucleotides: TGTGCCTGGAGTGTAAGGGACGGAGTCGAGCAGTACTTC.

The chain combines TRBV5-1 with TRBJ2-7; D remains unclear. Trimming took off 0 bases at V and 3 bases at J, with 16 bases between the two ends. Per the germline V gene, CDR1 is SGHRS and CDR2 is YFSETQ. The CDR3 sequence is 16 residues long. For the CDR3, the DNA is TGCGCCAGCAGCTTGGGTGGGGTTGGGTGGTTCTACGAGCAGTACTTC. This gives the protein CASSLGGVGWFYEQYF.

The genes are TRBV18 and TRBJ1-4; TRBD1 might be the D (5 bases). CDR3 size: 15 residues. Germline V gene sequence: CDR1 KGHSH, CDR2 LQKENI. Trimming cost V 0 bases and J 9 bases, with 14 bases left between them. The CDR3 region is CASSPPVHGTKKLFF. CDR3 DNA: TGTGCCAGCTCACCACCGGTCCACGGGACGAAAAAACTGTTTTTT.

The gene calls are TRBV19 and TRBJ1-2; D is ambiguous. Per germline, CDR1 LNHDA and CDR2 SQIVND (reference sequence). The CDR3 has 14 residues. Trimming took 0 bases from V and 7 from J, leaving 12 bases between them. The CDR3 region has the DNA TGTGCCAGTAGTATAGAGAAGTCTGGGGTTGGCTACACCTTC. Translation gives CASSIEKSGVGYTF.

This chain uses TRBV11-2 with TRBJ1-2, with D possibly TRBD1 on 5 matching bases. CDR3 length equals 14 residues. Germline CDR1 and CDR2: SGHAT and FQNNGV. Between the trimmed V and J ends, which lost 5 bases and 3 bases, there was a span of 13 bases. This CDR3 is CASSRGRGDYGYTF. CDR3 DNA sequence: TGTGCCAGCAGCCGGGGTAGGGGAGACTATGGCTACACCTTC.

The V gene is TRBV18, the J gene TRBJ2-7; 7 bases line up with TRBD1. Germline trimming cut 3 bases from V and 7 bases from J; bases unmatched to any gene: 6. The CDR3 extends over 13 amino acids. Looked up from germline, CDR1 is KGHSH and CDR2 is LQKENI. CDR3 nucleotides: TGTGCCAGCTCACCTCAGACAGGGCGGGAGCAGTACTTC. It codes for CASSPQTGREQYF.

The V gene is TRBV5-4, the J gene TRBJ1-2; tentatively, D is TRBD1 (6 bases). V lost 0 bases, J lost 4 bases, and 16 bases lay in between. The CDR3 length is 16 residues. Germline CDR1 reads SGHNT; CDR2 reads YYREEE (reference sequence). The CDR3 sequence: CASSLANGGAGYGYTF. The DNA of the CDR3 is TGTGCCAGCAGCTTGGCCAATGGGGGCGCAGGCTATGGCTACACCTTC. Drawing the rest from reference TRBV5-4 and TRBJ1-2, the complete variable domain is ETGVTQSPTHLIKTRGQQVTLRCSSQSGHNTVSWYQQALGQGPQFIFQYYREEENGRGNFPPRFSGLQFPNYSSELNVNALELDDSALYLCASSLANGGAGYGYTFGSGTRLTVV.

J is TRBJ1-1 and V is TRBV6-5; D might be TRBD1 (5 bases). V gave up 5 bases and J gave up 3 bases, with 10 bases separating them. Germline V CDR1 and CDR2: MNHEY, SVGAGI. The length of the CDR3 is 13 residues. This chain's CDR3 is CASSPPGYTEAFF. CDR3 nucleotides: TGTGCCAGCAGTCCGCCAGGGTACACTGAAGCTTTCTTT.

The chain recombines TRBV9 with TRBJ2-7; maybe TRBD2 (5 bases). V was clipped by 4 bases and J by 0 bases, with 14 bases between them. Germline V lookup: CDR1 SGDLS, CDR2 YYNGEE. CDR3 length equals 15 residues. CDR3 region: CASSPERSASYEQYF. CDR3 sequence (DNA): TGTGCCAGCAGCCCCGAGCGGTCAGCCTCCTACGAGCAGTACTTC.

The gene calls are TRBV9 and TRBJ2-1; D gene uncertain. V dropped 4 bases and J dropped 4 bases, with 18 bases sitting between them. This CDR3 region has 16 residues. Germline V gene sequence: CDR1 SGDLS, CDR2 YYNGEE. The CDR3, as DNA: TGTGCCAGCAGCACCCCCTCAAGGCTGGATTACAATGAGCAGTTCTTC. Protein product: CASSTPSRLDYNEQFF.

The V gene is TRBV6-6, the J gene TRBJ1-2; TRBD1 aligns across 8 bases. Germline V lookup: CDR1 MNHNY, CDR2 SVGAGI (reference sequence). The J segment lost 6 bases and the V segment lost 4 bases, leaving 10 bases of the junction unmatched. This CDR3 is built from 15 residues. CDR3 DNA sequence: TGTGCCAGCAGTTTGGGCGACAGGGGCCCGGATGGCTACACCTTC. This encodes CASSLGDRGPDGYTF.

The CDR3 region is CASAGRPNTGELFF. DNA of the CDR3: TGCGCCAGCGCGGGCCGACCGAACACCGGGGAGCTGTTTTTT. This chain connects TRBV4-1 to TRBJ2-2, with D tentatively TRBD2 (5 bases). CDR1 is MGHRA, CDR2 YSYEKL, per germline. CDR3 length: 14 residues. V lost 8 bases to trimming and J lost 0 bases, with 10 bases between them.

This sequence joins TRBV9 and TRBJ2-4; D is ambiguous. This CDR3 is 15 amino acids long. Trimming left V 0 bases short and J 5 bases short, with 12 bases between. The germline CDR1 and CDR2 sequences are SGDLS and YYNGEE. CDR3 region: CASSVGGRNQNIQYF. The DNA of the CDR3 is TGTGCCAGCAGCGTAGGGGGTAGGAACCAAAACATTCAGTACTTC.

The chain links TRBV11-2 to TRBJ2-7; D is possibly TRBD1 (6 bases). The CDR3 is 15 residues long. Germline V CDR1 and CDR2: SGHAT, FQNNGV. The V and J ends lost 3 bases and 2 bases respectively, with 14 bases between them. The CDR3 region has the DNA TGTGCCAGCAGCTTGAAACCGGGACAACCCTACGAGCAGTACTTC. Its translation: CASSLKPGQPYEQYF.

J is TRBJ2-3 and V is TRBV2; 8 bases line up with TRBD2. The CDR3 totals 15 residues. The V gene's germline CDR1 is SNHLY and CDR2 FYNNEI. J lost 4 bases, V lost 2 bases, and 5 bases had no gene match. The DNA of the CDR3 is TGTGCCAGCAGTGAACGGCGGGGGGCACCAGATACGCAGTATTTT. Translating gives CASSERRGAPDTQYF. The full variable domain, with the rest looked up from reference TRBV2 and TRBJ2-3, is EPEVTQTPSHQVTQMGQEVILRCVPISNHLYFYWYRQILGQKVEFLVSFYNNEISEKSEIFDDQFSVERPDGSNFTLKIRSTKLEDSAMYFCASSERRGAPDTQYFGPGTRLTVL.

The CDR3 spells CSARGGTEAFF. The CDR3 bases are TGCAGCGCCAGGGGGGGCACTGAAGCTTTCTTT. The chain recombines TRBV29-1 with TRBJ1-1; 7 nucleotides agree with TRBD1. The junction had 3 bases not matched to a gene; V was cut back by 7 bases and J by 4 bases. The germline V gene encodes CDR1 SQVTM and CDR2 ANQGSEA. The CDR3 is made up of 11 amino acids.

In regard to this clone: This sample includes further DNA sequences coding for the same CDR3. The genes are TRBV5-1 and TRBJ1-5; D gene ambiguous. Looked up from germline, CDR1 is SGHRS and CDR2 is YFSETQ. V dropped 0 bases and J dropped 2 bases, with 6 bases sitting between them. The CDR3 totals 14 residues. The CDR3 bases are TGCGCCAGCAGCTTGGGGGGTGGCAATCAGCCCCAGCATTTT. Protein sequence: CASSLGGGNQPQHF. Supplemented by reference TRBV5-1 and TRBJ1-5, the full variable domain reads KAGVTQTPRYLIKTRGQQVTLSCSPISGHRSVSWYQQTPGQGLQFLFEYFSETQRNKGNFPGRFSGRQFSNSRSEMNVSTLELGDSALYLCASSLGGGNQPQHFGDGTRLSIL.